This entry lists 26 T cell receptor beta chains sequenced from one sample in a study of early T cells in non-severe SARS-CoV-2 infection (dated by TCRdb to the early 2020s). Library creation used 5' RACE. The reads were generated on a NextSeq 500. Clones were called with MiXCR by TCRdb after fastp trimmed the public reads at Q25, and only in-frame beta chains were retained. Each entry merges the rows of one CDR3 protein and shows their most common DNA and genes. The sample has tens of thousands of distinct CDR3 sequences on record, over 10% of them singletons. About 1.1% of the sample goes to the ten largest clones. The sample was whole blood. The receptor set was obtained from an adult who was a healthcare worker with PCR-confirmed SARS-CoV-2 infection or an uninfected control (not recorded which).

The chain employs TRBV6-1 and TRBJ2-3; possible D gene TRBD2, 5 bases. There are 14 residues in the CDR3. V lost 1 base and J 4 bases, leaving 9 bases between the germline ends. Germline V gene lookup returns CDR1 MNHNS and CDR2 SASEGT. CDR3 region: CASSEGGGADTQYF. CDR3 nucleotides: TGTGCCAGCAGTGAAGGAGGAGGCGCAGATACGCAGTATTTT.

In this sample, this clonotype turned up a few times. The chain recombines TRBV6-2 or TRBV6-3 with TRBJ2-7, with D possibly matching TRBD1 (6 bases). Trimming removed 6 bases at V and 5 bases at J, with 17 bases between. CDR1 MNHEY and CDR2 SVGEGT come from the germline V gene. The CDR3 length is 14 residues. CDR3 bases: TGTGCCAGCAGAAAAACAGGGTTAAATGACGAGCAGTACTTC. Its translation is CASRKTGLNDEQYF.

This clonotype was detected many times. The chain links TRBV29-1 to TRBJ2-1; D unresolved. Trimming stripped 7 bases from V and 9 bases from J, with 13 bases between. The CDR3 covers 11 residues. Germline V gives CDR1 SQVTM, CDR2 ANQGSEA. In DNA form, the CDR3 reads TGCAGCGCCCCAAAAGAATCTGAGCAGTTCTTC. Protein sequence: CSAPKESEQFF.

This clonotype was found many times. The chain employs TRBV20-1 and TRBJ2-2; 11 bases align to TRBD1. This CDR3 has 14 amino acids. Per the germline V gene, CDR1 is DFQATT and CDR2 is SNEGSKA (reference sequence). The ends lost 3 bases at V and 6 bases at J; junction bases unmatched: 3. The DNA of the CDR3 is TGCAGTGCTAGGGGGACAGGGGGACCCGGGGAGCTGTTTTTT. It encodes CSARGTGGPGELFF.

This clonotype has at least ten counts. The chain has TRBV11-2 and TRBJ2-1; D may be TRBD2 (5 bases). CDR1 is SGHAT and CDR2 is FQNNGV in the germline V gene. CDR3 length: 15 residues. The ends were cut back, 3 bases at V and 0 bases at J, with 9 bases in the middle. CDR3 DNA sequence: TGTGCCAGCAGCTTCCAGCGGAGCTCCTACAATGAGCAGTTCTTC. Translating gives CASSFQRSSYNEQFF.

At least ten counts were recorded for this clonotype. This chain links TRBV12-3 or TRBV12-4 with TRBJ1-1; the D is unclear. Trimming left V 1 base short and J 4 bases short, with 7 bases between. This CDR3 comprises 13 residues. In DNA form, the CDR3 reads TGTGCCAGCAGTTTAGGTTCCAGCACTGAAGCTTTCTTT. It encodes CASSLGSSTEAFF.

The chain has TRBV4-3 and TRBJ2-3, with D tentatively TRBD1 (5 bases). This CDR3 is built from 15 residues. V lost 4 bases, J lost 7 bases, and 18 bases lay in between. Germline CDR1 LGHNA, CDR2 YSLEER. The CDR3 sequence is CASSPERRPGHTQYF. The DNA of the CDR3 is TGCGCCAGCAGCCCAGAAAGACGGCCAGGGCATACGCAGTATTTT.

The rearrangement joins TRBV20-1 to TRBJ2-7, with TRBD2 matching over 10 bases. This CDR3 has 16 residues. Germline values: CDR1 DFQATT, CDR2 SNEGSKA (reference sequence). With V trimmed by 3 bases and J by 2 bases, 10 bases remained unmatched. The CDR3 DNA reads as TGCAGTGCTAGTCTCCCTTCTAGCGGGAGTCCCTACGAGCAGTACTTC. Amino acids: CSASLPSSGSPYEQYF.

This clonotype has only a few counts. The chain is built from TRBV27 and TRBJ1-1; possibly TRBD1 for D (6 bases). CDR3 size: 13 residues. Trimming cost V 3 bases and J 3 bases, with 8 bases left between them. CDR1 is MNHEY, CDR2 SMNVEV, per germline (reference sequence). CDR3 loop: CASSLGAYTEAFF. The CDR3 region has the DNA TGTGCCAGCAGTTTGGGGGCCTACACTGAAGCTTTCTTT.

This clonotype was detected many times. The chain carries TRBV6-5 and TRBJ1-6; D gene unclear. From germline, CDR1 is MNHEY and CDR2 SVGAGI. The CDR3 runs to 12 residues. V was pared by 8 bases and J by 7 bases, with 9 bases between. CDR3 protein: CASSRGNSPLHF. The CDR3 nucleotides are TGTGCCAGCTCCCGAGGGAATTCACCCCTCCACTTT.

The chain joins TRBV5-1 to TRBJ2-7; 9 bases match TRBD1. The CDR3 runs to 15 residues. Germline values: CDR1 SGHRS, CDR2 YFSETQ. With V trimmed by 3 bases and J by 0 bases, 4 bases remained unmatched. The CDR3 nucleotides read TGCGCCAGCAGCTCCCCGGACAGGGGCTCCTACGAGCAGTACTTC. It codes for CASSSPDRGSYEQYF. Drawing the rest from reference TRBV5-1 and TRBJ2-7, the complete variable domain is KAGVTQTPRYLIKTRGQQVTLSCSPISGHRSVSWYQQTPGQGLQFLFEYFSETQRNKGNFPGRFSGRQFSNSRSEMNVSTLELGDSALYLCASSSPDRGSYEQYFGPGTRLTVT.

This clonotype has just a few counts. The chain has TRBV9 and TRBJ2-7; D remains unclear. V was pared by 0 bases and J by 3 bases, with 10 bases between. This CDR3 spans 14 amino acids. Per germline, CDR1 SGDLS and CDR2 YYNGEE. The CDR3 DNA sequence: TGTGCCAGCAGCGTAGATCACAGATACTACGAGCAGTACTTC. This encodes CASSVDHRYYEQYF.

The sample holds many counts of this clonotype. The chain links TRBV9 to TRBJ1-1; maybe TRBD1 (5 bases). The ends were cut back, 5 bases at V and 5 bases at J, with 13 bases in the middle. Germline V CDR1 and CDR2: SGDLS, YYNGEE. CDR3 length equals 13 residues. In nucleotides, the CDR3 is TGTGCCAGCAGTCGAGACAGTCTAACTGAAGCTTTCTTT. It codes for CASSRDSLTEAFF.

This clonotype has ten or more counts. The chain has TRBV7-6 and TRBJ2-2; weak D call: TRBD1 (5 bases). The V and J ends lost 1 base and 7 bases respectively, with 13 bases between them. Germline V gene sequence: CDR1 SGHVS, CDR2 FNYEAQ. The CDR3 length is 15 residues. The CDR3 nucleotides are TGTGCCAGCAGCTTAGTCGTGGGGCTGGTCGGGGAGCTGTTTTTT. It encodes CASSLVVGLVGELFF.

In this sample, this clonotype turned up many times. The genes are TRBV15 and TRBJ1-1; TRBD1 matches at 9 bases. Germline values: CDR1 LNHNV, CDR2 YYDKDF (reference sequence). V shed 5 bases, J shed 0 bases, and the junction held 10 bases outside the gene matches. The CDR3 runs 17 residues. The DNA of the CDR3 is TGTGCCACCAGCCCCCACGGTAGGGACAGGGTGAACACTGAAGCTTTCTTT. Its translation: CATSPHGRDRVNTEAFF. The full variable domain, with the rest looked up from reference TRBV15 and TRBJ1-1, is DAMVIQNPRYQVTQFGKPVTLSCSQTLNHNVMYWYQQKSSQAPKLLFHYYDKDFNNEADTPDNFQSRRPNTSFCFLDIRSPGLGDTAMYLCATSPHGRDRVNTEAFFGQGTRLTVV.

The gene calls are TRBV29-1 and TRBJ2-5; unclear D gene. CDR3 length: 12 amino acids. Germline V lookup: CDR1 SQVTM, CDR2 ANQGSEA. V was pared by 7 bases and J by 4 bases, with 13 bases between. Written as DNA, the CDR3 is TGCAGCGCCTTGACTCCAGGAGAGACCCAGTACTTC. This gives the protein CSALTPGETQYF.

The gene calls are TRBV20-1 and TRBJ1-6; 9 bases fit TRBD1. Germline CDR1 and CDR2: DFQATT and SNEGSKA (reference sequence). The junction had 3 bases not matched to a gene; V was cut back by 3 bases and J by 6 bases. The CDR3 consists of 14 residues. For the CDR3, the DNA is TGCAGTGCTAGCCAGACAGGGGGTAATTCACCCCTCCACTTT. As protein: CSASQTGGNSPLHF.

V usage is TRBV20-1 and J usage is TRBJ2-1; TRBD2 agrees at 11 bases. The V gene end was trimmed by 3 bases and the J gene end by 5 bases; junction bases not matched to a gene: 6. Germline CDR1 DFQATT, CDR2 SNEGSKA (reference sequence). The CDR3 runs to 15 residues. CDR3 in amino acids: CSARRSGGADNEQFF. The CDR3 nucleotides read TGCAGTGCTAGGCGTAGCGGGGGGGCCGACAATGAGCAGTTCTTC.

This clonotype has at least ten counts. The genes are TRBV6-2 or TRBV6-3 and TRBJ2-3, with 7 bases that match TRBD2. CDR1 is MNHEY and CDR2 is SVGEGT in the germline V gene. After removal of 8 bases from V and 2 bases from J, the junction contained 7 bases not matched to a gene. The CDR3 spans 14 residues. CDR3 DNA: TGTGCCAGCCGGACTAGGATCTTCACAGATACGCAGTATTTT. It encodes CASRTRIFTDTQYF.

V and J are TRBV4-3 and TRBJ1-5; D unresolved. The germline CDR1 and CDR2 sequences are LGHNA and YSLEER. Trimming removed 0 bases from V and 4 bases from J, with 13 bases in between. The CDR3 is made up of 16 amino acids. The CDR3 spells CASSQDRSLPNQPQHF. DNA of the CDR3: TGCGCCAGCAGCCAAGATAGAAGTCTGCCAAATCAGCCCCAGCATTTT.

The table lists this clonotype with many counts. A read error may account for a junction end that differs from germline. The chain employs TRBV6-6 and TRBJ1-6, with D possibly matching TRBD1 (6 bases). The CDR3 totals 16 residues. The germline CDR1 and CDR2 sequences are MNHNY and SVGAGI (reference sequence). The CDR3, as DNA: TGTGCCAGCAGTTATACGGGGGCAATAAGGAATTCACCCCTCCATTTT. It translates to CASSYTGAIRNSPLHF.

This clonotype was picked up many times. The genes are TRBV12-5 and TRBJ2-1; D tentatively fits TRBD1 or TRBD2 (6 bases each). V lost 1 base to trimming and J lost 8 bases, with 15 bases between them. The CDR3 is 15 residues long. Germline V gene data show CDR1 as LGHNT and CDR2 as FRNRAP. The CDR3 spells CASGLGGGPMDEQFF. The CDR3 bases are TGTGCTAGTGGTTTGGGTGGGGGGCCTATGGATGAGCAGTTCTTC.

This clonotype was found a few times. The chain has TRBV29-1 and TRBJ2-3; 10 bases match TRBD2. CDR1 is SQVTM, CDR2 ANQGSEA, per germline. The CDR3 consists of 13 residues. Trimming took 2 bases from V and 4 from J; bases not matched to a gene: 0. The DNA of the CDR3 is TGCAGCGTTGAACTAGCGGGAGCAGATACGCAGTATTTT. Encoded protein: CSVELAGADTQYF.

As concerns this clonotype: The germline gene is not matched at one end of the junction; a read error may be the cause. This chain joins TRBV5-1 and TRBJ1-6; D is uncertain. Per the germline V gene, CDR1 is SGHRS and CDR2 is YFSETQ. This CDR3 is 17 amino acids long. The CDR3 loop is CASSLDSRSSYNSSLHF. The DNA for the CDR3 is TGCGCCAGCAGCTTGGACAGTAGGAGCTCCTATAATTCATCCCTCCACTTC.

This clonotype was counted between two and nine times. CDR3: CASRPGTSPYNEQFF. CDR3 bases: TGTGCCAGCAGGCCCGGGACTTCCCCCTACAATGAGCAGTTCTTC. V usage is TRBV5-4 and J usage is TRBJ2-1, with a possible D match to TRBD2 (6 bases). CDR1 SGHNT and CDR2 YYREEE come from the germline V gene (reference sequence). Trimming left V 5 bases short and J 2 bases short, with 14 bases between. This CDR3 spans 15 amino acids.

This clonotype was counted ten times or more. The chain employs TRBV9 and TRBJ2-3; D is ambiguous. Per the germline V gene, CDR1 is SGDLS and CDR2 is YYNGEE. V lost 0 bases and J 2 bases, leaving 13 bases between the germline ends. The CDR3 is 16 amino acids. The CDR3 DNA reads TGTGCCAGCAGCGTAGGTGCAGGTTCGACCACAGATACGCAGTATTTT. Amino acid sequence: CASSVGAGSTTDTQYF.